This passage covers 15 T cell receptor beta chains from one sample sequenced in a study of T cells in women clearing cervical HPV infection. TCRdb keeps only in-frame clones here, not all; method: immunoSEQ multiplex PCR. The sample holds about 39,000 clones. Sequenced sample: blood buffy coat. These receptors all come from a woman aged 18-69 years with a cervical HPV16 infection that either progressed to CIN3+ or cleared (not recorded which).

On this clone itself: An end of the junction differs from the germline gene, which may be a read error. The read terminates 3 residues before the CDR3 end, so the remaining end is supplied by the germline J gene. This chain joins TRBV7-7 and TRBJ2-1, with 11 bases lining up with TRBD2. This CDR3 spans 13 amino acids. Per the germline V gene, CDR1 is SSHAT and CDR2 is FNYEAQ (reference sequence). This CDR3 is CASSLAGGVEQFF. The CDR3 bases that were read are TGTGCTAGCAGCTTAGCGGGGGGGGTTGAG.

Comment on this clone: The read terminates 3 residues before the CDR3 end, so the remaining end is supplied by the germline J gene. The V call is TRBV6-2 or TRBV6-3, the J call TRBJ1-1, with D hard to call. Between the trimmed V and J ends, which lost 8 bases and 0 bases, there was a span of 4 bases. CDR1 and CDR2 (germline): MNHEY, SVGEGT. This CDR3 is built from 11 residues. CDR3 bases read: TGTGCCAGCGGGCTGAACACTGAA. Its translation: CASGLNTE. The CDR3 in its entirety is CASGLNTEAFF.

Remarks on this clone: The read comes to an end 3 residues before the CDR3 does, leaving the germline J gene to fill in the end. The J gene is TRBJ2-6, the V gene TRBV2; D not certain. V was cut by 3 bases and J by 0 bases, with 3 bases left in between. Germline values: CDR1 SNHLY, CDR2 FYNNEI. The CDR3 runs 14 residues. CDR3 sequence reads: CASSDGSGANVLTF. The DNA read from the CDR3 is TGTGCCAGCAGTGACGGCTCTGGGGCCAACGTC.

Details on this clone: From the germline J gene comes the end of the CDR3, since the read stops 3 residues before it. The chain carries TRBV6-4 and TRBJ1-6; D is ambiguous. The germline V gene encodes CDR1 MRHNA and CDR2 SNTAGT. The CDR3 runs to 13 residues. V dropped 0 bases and J dropped 7 bases, with 4 bases sitting between them. The CDR3 bases that were read are TGTGCCAGCAGTGACTCCGGGAATTCACCC. Amino acids: CASSDSGNSP. The CDR3 in its entirety is CASSDSGNSPLHF.

Comments on this clone: The sequenced fragment ends 3 residues before the CDR3 boundary, so the rest is inferred from the germline J gene. This rearrangement joins TRBV6-1 to TRBJ1-4, with 12 bases fitting TRBD1. The V gene's germline CDR1 is MNHNS and CDR2 SASEGT. CDR3 length equals 16 residues. V shed 4 bases and J 8 bases; nucleotides not matched to a gene: 8. CDR3 DNA (partial): TGTGCCAGCAGTGTCGACTCCGGGACAGGGGGCGAAAAA. Translated: CASSVDSGTGGEK. The CDR3 in its entirety is CASSVDSGTGGEKLFF.

Comments on this clone: Coverage ceases 3 residues before the CDR3 finishes, and the germline J gene fills in the end. The chain carries TRBV2 and TRBJ1-2, with 8 bases lining up with TRBD1. This CDR3 comprises 13 residues. After removal of 7 bases from V and 3 bases from J, the junction contained 4 bases not matched to a gene. Per the germline V gene, CDR1 is SNHLY and CDR2 is FYNNEI. The part of the CDR3 DNA that was read is TGTGCCAGCACGCAGGGGGCTGACTATGGC. Its translation: CASTQGADYG. The entire CDR3 reads CASTQGADYGYTF.

About this clone: The sequenced fragment ends 3 residues before the CDR3 boundary, so the rest is inferred from the germline J gene. The chain combines TRBV2 with TRBJ2-7; 7 nucleotides match TRBD1. The length of the CDR3 is 14 residues. Trimming removed 3 bases from V and 2 bases from J; junction bases left unmatched: 4. Per germline, CDR1 SNHLY and CDR2 FYNNEI. Incomplete CDR3 DNA: TGTGCCAGCAGTGATATTGGGACAGCCTACGAG. Translation: CASSDIGTAYE. The complete CDR3 reads CASSDIGTAYEQYF.

Notes on this clone: The read comes to an end 3 residues before the CDR3 does, leaving the germline J gene to fill in the end. The chain employs TRBV7-3 and TRBJ2-5, with a possible D match to TRBD1 (5 bases). This CDR3 contains 17 residues. V lost 5 bases and J 2 bases, leaving 21 bases between the germline ends. Per the germline V gene, CDR1 is SGHTA and CDR2 is FQGTGA. The DNA read from the CDR3 is TGTGCCAGCAGCCGAACAGGATCCTCGTCCCCTCAAGAGACC. Protein sequence: CASSRTGSSSPQET. In full, the CDR3 is CASSRTGSSSPQETQYF.

A remark on this clone: The read terminates 3 residues before the CDR3 end, so the remaining end is supplied by the germline J gene. The genes are TRBV11-3 and TRBJ1-2; D remains ambiguous. CDR3 length equals 12 residues. The germline V and J ends were trimmed by 8 bases and 4 bases, with 11 bases remaining between them. CDR1 is SGHNT, CDR2 YENEEA, per germline. The sequenced CDR3 bases are TGTGCCAGCGGGCAGCTGGTCTATGGC. This sequence encodes CASGQLVYG. The whole CDR3 protein is CASGQLVYGYTF.

Points on this clone: The read finishes 3 residues shy of the CDR3 end, and the germline J gene is used to complete it. V gene TRBV7-9 combines with J gene TRBJ1-2, with D tentatively TRBD1 (6 bases). Germline values: CDR1 SEHNR, CDR2 FQNEAQ (reference sequence). V was trimmed by 4 bases and J by 7 bases, leaving 16 bases between them. The CDR3 contains 14 residues. CDR3 sequence: CASSYEGVTRGYTF. Partial CDR3 DNA: TGTGCCAGCAGCTACGAGGGGGTAACTCGTGGC. Looking up the rest from reference TRBV7-9 and TRBJ1-2 gives the full variable domain: DTGVSQNPRHKITKRGQNVTFRCDPISEHNRLYWYRQTLGQGPEFLTYFQNEAQLEKSRLLSDRFSAERPKGSFSTLEIQRTEQGDSAMYLCASSYEGVTRGYTFGSGTRLTVV.

Comments on this clone: The read comes to an end 3 residues before the CDR3 does, leaving the germline J gene to fill in the end. V gene TRBV2 combines with J gene TRBJ2-1; TRBD2 aligns across 10 bases. Per the germline V gene, CDR1 is SNHLY and CDR2 is FYNNEI. V trimming: 7 bases; J trimming: 5 bases; junction bases outside the gene matches: 11. The CDR3 consists of 16 residues. Partial CDR3 DNA: TGTGCCAGCACCGAAAGGCGGCTAGCGGGAGACAATGAG. This sequence encodes CASTERRLAGDNE. The whole CDR3 protein reads CASTERRLAGDNEQFF. Full variable domain (outside the CDR3, taken from reference TRBV2 and TRBJ2-1): EPEVTQTPSHQVTQMGQEVILRCVPISNHLYFYWYRQILGQKVEFLVSFYNNEISEKSEIFDDQFSVERPDGSNFTLKIRSTKLEDSAMYFCASTERRLAGDNEQFFGPGTRLTVL.

As concerns this clone: The read is 3 residues too short to cover the CDR3 end, so that end is filled in from the germline J gene. V gene TRBV18 combines with J gene TRBJ1-5, with 9 positions matching TRBD1. Losses at the gene ends were 6 bases for V and 5 bases for J; bases not matched to a gene: 8. The CDR3 runs 15 residues. From germline, CDR1 is KGHSH and CDR2 LQKENI. The sequenced CDR3 bases are TGTGCCAGCTCCGCCCGGGACAGGGCTCATCAGCCC. Translated, it gives CASSARDRAHQP. The whole CDR3 sequence reads CASSARDRAHQPQHF. The full variable domain, in which reference TRBV18 and TRBJ1-5 provide the parts outside the CDR3, is NAGVMQNPRHLVRRRGQEARLRCSPMKGHSHVYWYRQLPEEGLKFMVYLQKENIIDESGMPKERFSAEFPKEGPSILRIQQVVRGDSAAYFCASSARDRAHQPQHFGDGTRLSIL.

As regards this clone: The DNA ends 3 residues before the CDR3 does, and the rest of the CDR3 is filled in from the germline J gene. The chain carries TRBV23-1 and TRBJ2-1; D may match TRBD1 or TRBD2 (5 bases each). TRBV23-1 is filed as an ORF, its function uncertain. The CDR3 is 17 amino acids. Trimming removed 4 bases from V and 6 bases from J, with 22 bases in between. CDR3 amino acids: CASSPRREIHGSNEQFF. The CDR3 bases that were read are TGCGCCAGCAGTCCCCGCAGGGAGATTCACGGAAGCAATGAG.

About this clone itself: Read coverage stops 3 residues before the CDR3 terminus; the germline J gene supplies the remainder. The chain joins TRBV20-1 to TRBJ1-6; 7 bases are shared with TRBD1. CDR3 length: 16 residues. In germline, CDR1 is DFQATT, CDR2 SNEGSKA (reference sequence). Losses at the gene ends were 3 bases for V and 5 bases for J; bases not matched to a gene: 10. The CDR3 DNA, read in part, is TGCAGTGCTAGGACAACGACAGGGCAGCATAATTCACCC. Amino acids: CSARTTTGQHNSP. The whole CDR3 sequence is CSARTTTGQHNSPLHF.

On this clone: The read terminates 3 residues ahead of where the CDR3 ends, so the germline J gene completes it. This chain joins TRBV20-1 and TRBJ2-3; TRBD2 aligns across 10 bases. With V trimmed by 3 bases and J by 2 bases, 5 bases remained unmatched. This CDR3 spans 15 amino acids. CDR1 DFQATT and CDR2 SNEGSKA come from the germline V gene (reference sequence). CDR3: CSASSLAGDTDTQYF. The part of the CDR3 DNA that was read is TGCAGTGCTAGTAGTCTAGCGGGGGACACAGATACG.